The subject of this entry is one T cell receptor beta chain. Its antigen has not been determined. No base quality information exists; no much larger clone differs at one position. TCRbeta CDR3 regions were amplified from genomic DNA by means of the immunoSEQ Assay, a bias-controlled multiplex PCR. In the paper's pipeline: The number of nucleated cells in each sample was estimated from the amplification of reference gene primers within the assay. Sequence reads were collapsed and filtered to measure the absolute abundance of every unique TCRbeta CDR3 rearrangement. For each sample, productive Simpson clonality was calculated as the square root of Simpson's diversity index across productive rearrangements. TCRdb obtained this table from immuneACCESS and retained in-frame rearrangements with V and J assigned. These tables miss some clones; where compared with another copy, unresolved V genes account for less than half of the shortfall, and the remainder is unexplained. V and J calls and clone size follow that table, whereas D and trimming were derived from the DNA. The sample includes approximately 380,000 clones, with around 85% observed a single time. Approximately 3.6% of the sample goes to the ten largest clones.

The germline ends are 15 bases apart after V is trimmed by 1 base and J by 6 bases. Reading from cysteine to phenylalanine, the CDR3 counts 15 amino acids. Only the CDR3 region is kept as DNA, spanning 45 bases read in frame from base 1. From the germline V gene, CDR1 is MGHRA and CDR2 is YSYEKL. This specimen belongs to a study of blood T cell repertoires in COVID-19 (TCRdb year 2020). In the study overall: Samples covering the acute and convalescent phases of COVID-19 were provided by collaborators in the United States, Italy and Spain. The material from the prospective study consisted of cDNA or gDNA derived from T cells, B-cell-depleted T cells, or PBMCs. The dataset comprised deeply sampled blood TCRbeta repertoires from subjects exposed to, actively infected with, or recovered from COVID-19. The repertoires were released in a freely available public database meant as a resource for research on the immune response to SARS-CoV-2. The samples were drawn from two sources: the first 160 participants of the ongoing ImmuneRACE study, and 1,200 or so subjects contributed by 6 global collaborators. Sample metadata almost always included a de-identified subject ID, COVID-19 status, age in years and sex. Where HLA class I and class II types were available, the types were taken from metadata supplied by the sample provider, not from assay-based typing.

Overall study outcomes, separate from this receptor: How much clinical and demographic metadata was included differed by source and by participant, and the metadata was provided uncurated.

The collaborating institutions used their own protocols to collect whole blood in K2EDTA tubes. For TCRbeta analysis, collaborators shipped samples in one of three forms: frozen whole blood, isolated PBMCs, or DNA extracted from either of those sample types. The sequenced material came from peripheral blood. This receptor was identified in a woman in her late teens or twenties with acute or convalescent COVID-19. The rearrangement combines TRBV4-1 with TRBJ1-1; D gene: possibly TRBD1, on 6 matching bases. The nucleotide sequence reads TGCGCCAGCAGCCAAGTAGCAGGGGATTTCTCTGAAGCTTTCTTT. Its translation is CASSQVAGDFSEAFF.